A selection of T cell receptor beta chains follows, all from one sample in a study of CD4 T cells in relation to SARS-CoV-2 and coronaviruses. Which antigens these TCRs recognize remains unknown. Only in-frame clones appear in the TCRdb table, and some are missing; sequencing was by immunoSEQ multiplex PCR. The data contain around 25,000 clones, 76% of them singletons. The sample taken for sequencing was CD4+ T cells from PBMCs, cultured in vitro. These receptors were taken from a human donor in good health. CDR3s leave out the opening cysteine and the closing phenylalanine or tryptophan. Only part of the rows carry a size: once, few, many, or a class if the clone is expanded.

cdr3_aa v_call clone_size
ASSVLGGYT TRBV25-1 NA
ASSNLERGTEAF TRBV19 NA
ASVGGGARIETQY TRBV2 NA
ASLRGLANYGYT TRBV2 NA
ASSPVQSPEQF TRBV4-1 NA
AWRAGGLAETQY TRBV30 NA
ASRQGVNGYT TRBV19 few
ASSATGQGGGYT TRBV18 NA
ASSMQETQY TRBV5-4 NA
SADAFTEAF TRBV20-1 NA
ASSQGLGYGYT TRBV14 NA
ASSETPSAVEQY TRBV6-1 NA
ASSQERRGDQPQH TRBV4-2 NA
ASSVYGDRGYEQY TRBV9 once
ASSPGTGFETQY TRBV10-1 NA
ASSDSYRGNYGYT TRBV6-4 once
ASTRLGDEQF TRBV7-9 NA
ASSQDLGSNLRSYEQY TRBV4-2 few
ASSLARGLPYEQY TRBV5-1 few
ASSLSGQGSEQY TRBV5-1 NA
SASYFVGYT TRBV20-1 NA
ASSEERSGELF TRBV2 NA
ASSLAGSSYEQY TRBV5-4 once
ASSLWAASTGELF TRBV7-9 NA
ASSLGGGAYEQY TRBV28 few
SVAPRGSSYEQY TRBV29-1 NA
ASSLAGTDTQY TRBV11-3 NA
ASSETGVETGELF TRBV25-1 NA
ASSIGQGITDTQY TRBV19 NA
ASSSGQGAPSNQPQH TRBV28 NA
ASSSPGGEGYT TRBV7-3 NA
ASGLSHEGTEAF TRBV12-5 NA
ASSLGQGPHEQY TRBV5-6 NA
ASSQQDRERYEQY TRBV7-3 NA
ASGTEAGRGYT TRBV12-3/TRBV12-4 NA
ASSRPTSGSTDTQY TRBV3-1/TRBV3-2 NA